Sequencing of this T cell receptor beta chain was carried out in a study of OX40 agonist ivuxolimab in advanced cancers. Across the whole study: Across the patients, intravenous ivuxolimab was delivered every 2 weeks at 0.01 to 10 mg/kg. Partial responses occurred in Three dose-escalation patients, one with hepatocellular carcinoma and two with cutaneous melanoma. A history of anti-PD-1, anti-PD-L1 or anti-CTLA-4 therapy was acceptable, and over 35% had some.

TCRdb's table, derived via immunoSEQ multiplex PCR, lists solely in-frame clones and lacks some. The sample contains some 80,000 clones, approximately 89% of which appear only once. Between the trimmed V and J ends, which lost 6 bases and 3 bases, there was a span of 14 bases. This CDR3 is 14 amino acids long. Germline CDR1 LNHDA, CDR2 SQIVND (reference sequence). The rearrangement joins TRBV19 to TRBJ2-5; a possible D gene is TRBD2 (6 bases). The receptor was isolated from an adult with an advanced solid tumor such as melanoma, head and neck, liver or kidney cancer. This specimen was CD4+ or CD8+ T cells sorted from blood, taken in a trial of the OX40 agonist ivuxolimab. Written as DNA, the CDR3 is TGTGCCAGTAGCTTTCTCACGGGAGAAGAGACCCAGTACTTC. Residues: CASSFLTGEETQYF.